This TCR beta chain was observed in a study of cytomegalovirus exposure and HLA in healthy donors. Findings and caveats of the study: High specificity and sensitivity for cytomegalovirus status were reported for the classifier. For most TCR sequences rarity was the rule, although some public TCRs occurred in many donors. Researchers counted 180 or so TCR beta chains as cytomegalovirus-associated.

The donors were part of the roughly 130-subject validation cohort, which stood apart from the roughly 670-subject first cohort. Clones were sequenced by immunoSEQ multiplex PCR, and TCRdb holds only the in-frame ones, with some missing. In the table there are 180,000 or so clones, about 83% of which are singletons. The CDR3 sequence is 14 residues long. The germline V gene encodes CDR1 SGDLS and CDR2 YYNGEE. The V gene lost 4 bases and the J gene lost 4 bases, with 14 bases spanning the gap. With regard to this clone: Its cognate antigen is unknown.

V and J are TRBV9 and TRBJ1-1; D is perhaps TRBD1 (6 bases). The receptor's source is a woman aged 25 to 39 in good health and CMV-seronegative. The sample comprised PBMCs. CDR3 amino acids: CASSTQGVGTEAFF. The CDR3 nucleotides read TGTGCCAGCAGCACACAGGGTGTTGGCACTGAAGCTTTCTTT.